This TCR beta chain was sequenced during a study of metastatic and nonmetastatic thyroid tumors (dated by TCRdb to about 2020). Background for the entire study: For patients with malignant and with benign thyroid disease, the researchers compared repertoires between peripheral blood samples and tumor or nodule tissue samples. Study-level results and caveats: TCR beta diversity was reported as significantly higher in malignant tumors than in benign nodules, in both blood and tumor samples.

Receptors were amplified or captured by PCR. These reads were obtained on an Illumina HiSeq 4000. High-throughput sequencing was used to profile the TCR beta-chain CDR3 region of every patient. The published analysis was carried out like this. The researchers built a classifier to tell apart papillary thyroid cancer patients with distant metastasis, based on CDR3 differences among clinicopathological groups. The Shannon index was used to measure repertoire diversity, and the Morisita-Horn index was used to measure how similar tumor and blood repertoires were. The raw public data were reprocessed by TCRdb itself: fastp quality trimming at Q25, MiXCR clonotype calling, in-frame beta chains only. V and J calls and clone size were set by TCRdb, not the authors. Present in this sample are 13,000 or so clones, approximately 24% of which were seen just once. The leading ten clones occupy roughly 59% of the sample.

V is reduced by 5 bases and J by 3 bases, leaving a spacing of 8 bases between them. The germline V gene specifies MDHEN as CDR1 and SYDVKM as CDR2. The CDR3 contains 12 residues, cysteine and phenylalanine counted. Only CDR3 DNA remains: 36 bases, in frame from the first base. Concerning this clone: No antigen is known for it. The record has no base qualities; no much larger clone is one base away.

None of the patients had been given any treatment before thyroid surgery. Using T-cell receptor beta sequencing, the researchers looked back retrospectively at clinical samples from patients, gathered between about 2012 and 2018. The TCR originated in a male donor with papillary thyroid cancer or a benign thyroid nodule (not recorded which). Some clones in this sample may be carry-over from other donors' samples. This chain is built from TRBV28 and TRBJ2-7; no D gene call is confident. Sequencing used blood. The DNA is as follows: TGTGCCAGCAGTGTTAAAGGCTACGAGCAGTACTTC. Its protein product is CASSVKGYEQYF.